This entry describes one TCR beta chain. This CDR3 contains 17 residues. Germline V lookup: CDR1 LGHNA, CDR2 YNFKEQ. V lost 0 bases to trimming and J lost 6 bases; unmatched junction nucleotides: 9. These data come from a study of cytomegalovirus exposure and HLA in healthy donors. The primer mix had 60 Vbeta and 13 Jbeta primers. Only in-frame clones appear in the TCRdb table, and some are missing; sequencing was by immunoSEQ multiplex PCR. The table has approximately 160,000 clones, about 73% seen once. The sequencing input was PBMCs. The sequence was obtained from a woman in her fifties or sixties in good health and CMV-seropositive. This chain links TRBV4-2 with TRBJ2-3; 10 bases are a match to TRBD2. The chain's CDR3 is CASSQELAGDRRDTQYF. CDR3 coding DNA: TGTGCCAGCAGCCAAGAGCTAGCGGGGGATCGACGCGATACGCAGTATTTT.